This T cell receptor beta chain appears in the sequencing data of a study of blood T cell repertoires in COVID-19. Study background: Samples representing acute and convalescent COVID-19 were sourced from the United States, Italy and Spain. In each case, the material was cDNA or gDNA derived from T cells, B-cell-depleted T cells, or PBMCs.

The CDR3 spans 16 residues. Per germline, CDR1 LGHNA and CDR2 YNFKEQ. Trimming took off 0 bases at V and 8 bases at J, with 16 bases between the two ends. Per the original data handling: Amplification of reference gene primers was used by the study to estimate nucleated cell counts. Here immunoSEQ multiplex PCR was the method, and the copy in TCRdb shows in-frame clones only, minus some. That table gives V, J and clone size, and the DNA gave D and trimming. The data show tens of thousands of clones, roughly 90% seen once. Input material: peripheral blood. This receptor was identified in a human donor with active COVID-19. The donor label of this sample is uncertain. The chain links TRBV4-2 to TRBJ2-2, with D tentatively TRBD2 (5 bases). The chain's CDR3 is CASSQEPRAPAGELFF. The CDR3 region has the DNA TGTGCCAGCAGCCAAGAGCCGCGGGCCCCCGCGGGGGAGCTGTTTTTT.